This is a list of T cell receptor beta chains from one sample in a study of T cells in Graves' hyperthyroidism and ophthalmopathy. A single record per CDR3 protein comes from TCRdb applying MiXCR to the multiplex PCR reads. Of a few hundred thousand distinct CDR3 sequences in the sample, approximately 18% were seen once. Sequencing was done on a sample of blood. The source is a man between 18 and 29 years old with Graves' ophthalmopathy. Each CDR3 is given with its conserved first and last residue. A D gene is named only where the DNA matches it firmly. Only some rows state a clone size, as once, few, many or a class for expanded clones.

16	TRBV4-1	few	TRBD2	TRBJ2-1	TGCGCCAGCAGCCAAGCCAGCGGGGGGGCCTACAATGAGCAGTTCTTC	CASSQASGGAYNEQFF
15	TRBV7-3	few	.	TRBJ1-1	TGTGCCAGCAGCCCTACTGCGGAGAGGAACACTGAAGCTTTCTTT	CASSPTAERNTEAFF
14	TRBV6-1	.	.	TRBJ1-1	TGTGCCAGCACACGCGGCTCGCTCGGTACTGAAGCTTTCTTT	CASTRGSLGTEAFF
12	TRBV5-1	many	.	TRBJ2-2	TGCGCCAGCAGCTTGGCCACCGGGGAGCTGTTTTTT	CASSLATGELFF
14	TRBV27	once	.	TRBJ1-1	TGTGCCAGCAGTTACTCGCCAGGGAGCACTGAAGCTTTCTTT	CASSYSPGSTEAFF
13	TRBV27	many	.	TRBJ1-2	TGTGCCAGCAGTAGCCAACAGGGAGGGGGCTACACCTTC	CASSSQQGGGYTF
23	TRBV5-1	.	TRBD1	TRBJ2-3	TGTGCCAGCAGCGTAGTTTTTGGTGATGACGAACAACCGGGACAGGGCCCCGCAGATACGCAGTATTTT	CASSVVFGDDEQPGQGPADTQYF
15	TRBV6-1	many	.	TRBJ2-7	TGTGCCAGCAGTGAACAGGGGTCCTGGGACTCCGAGCAGTACTTC	CASSEQGSWDSEQYF
17	TRBV7-8	many	.	TRBJ1-2	TGTGCCAGCAGCCAAAGCCAGGCGCTACCCGGTGACGCTGGCTACACCTTC	CASSQSQALPGDAGYTF
14	TRBV11-2	many	TRBD1	TRBJ2-1	TGTGCCAGCAGCCCGGGACAGGTCCTCAGGGAGCAGTTCTTC	CASSPGQVLREQFF
14	TRBV7-9	few	TRBD1	TRBJ2-7	TGTGCCAGCAGCTTAGCGGACAGGAAATACGAGCAGTACTTC	CASSLADRKYEQYF
16	TRBV12-3/TRBV12-4	.	.	TRBJ1-3	TGTGCCGGCAGTTCCCGGACAGCCCTATCTGGAAACACCATATATTTT	CAGSSRTALSGNTIYF
15	TRBV12-3/TRBV12-4	many	.	TRBJ2-3	TGTGCCAGCAGCACTCTTGGGCCGACGACAGATACGCAGTATTTT	CASSTLGPTTDTQYF
15	TRBV15	many	TRBD1	TRBJ1-1	TGTGCCACCGGACAGGGGGTTCTAAGACGAACTGAAGCTTTCTTT	CATGQGVLRRTEAFF
14	TRBV20-1	once	.	TRBJ1-5	TGCAGTGCTAGAGCAACCGGACCCAATCAGCCCCAGCATTTT	CSARATGPNQPQHF
13	TRBV10-3	few	.	TRBJ1-4	TGTGCCATCAGAAACGGGTTTAATGAAAAACTGTTTTTT	CAIRNGFNEKLFF